This T cell receptor (beta chain) was sequenced in a study of CDR3 diversity in severe acne. Germline CDR1 and CDR2: SGHTS and YDEGEE. The CDR3 runs to 14 residues. The ends were cut back, 0 bases at V and 8 bases at J, with 12 bases in the middle. In TCRdb, the PCR reads were re-called with MiXCR into one record per CDR3 protein. The sample includes about 97,000 distinct CDR3 sequences, roughly half of them seen just once. This clonotype occurred many times. The sequenced sample consisted of blood. The TCR was taken from a male donor with acne. This chain uses TRBV5-8 with TRBJ2-1; no clear D. CDR3 loop: CASSLGKRVDEQFF. CDR3 nucleotides: TGTGCCAGCAGCTTGGGGAAACGCGTTGATGAGCAGTTCTTC. Full variable domain (rest looked up from reference TRBV5-8 and TRBJ2-1): EAGVTQSPTHLIKTRGQQATLRCSPISGHTSVYWYQQALGLGLQFLLWYDEGEERNRGNFPPRFSGRQFPNYSSELNVNALELEDSALYLCASSLGKRVDEQFFGPGTRLTVL.